These T cell receptor beta chains were read from a single sample in a study. TCRdb re-called the 5' RACE reads through MiXCR, storing one row per CDR3 protein. The sample lists tens of thousands of distinct CDR3 sequences; 28% were seen once. The sequencing sample was made of naive CD4+ T cells sorted from blood. These receptors originate from a female donor with breast cancer. Both conserved end residues are part of each CDR3. D genes are given only for firm matches. Expanded clones get a size class; other rows say once, few or many, or leave the size out.

TRBJ2-5	TRBV20-1	-	-	TGCAGTGCCACCCGGGCAGGGGCGATGACCCAGTACTTC	CSATRAGAMTQYF
TRBJ2-5	TRBV6-2/TRBV6-3	-	-	TGTGCCAGCAGTTATAACAGGGAGGATCAAGAGACCCAGTACTTC	CASSYNREDQETQYF
TRBJ2-1	TRBV7-9	-	TRBD1	TGTGCCAGCAGTCCCGGGACAGGGATTAACAATGAGCGGTTCTTC	CASSPGTGINNERFF
TRBJ1-4	TRBV5-1	many	-	TGCGCCAGCAGCTTGAGGAGGGGACCGGATGAAAAACTGTTTTTT	CASSLRRGPDEKLFF
TRBJ1-2	TRBV7-8	-	TRBD1	TGTGCCAGCGGTCTCAAACCTACAGGGGAAAACTATGGCTACACCTTC	CASGLKPTGENYGYTF
TRBJ1-4	TRBV6-5	-	-	TGTGCCAGCAGAGCTACTGCAACTAATGAAAAACTGTTTTTT	CASRATATNEKLFF
TRBJ1-1	TRBV7-2	few	-	TGTGCCAGCAGCTTAGCATGGGGGGCCACTGAAGCTTTCTTT	CASSLAWGATEAFF
TRBJ1-2	TRBV25-1	-	-	TGTGCCAGCAGTGGTGACAGATATGGCTACACCTTC	CASSGDRYGYTF
TRBJ1-1	TRBV4-3	-	TRBD1	TGCGCCAGCAGCCGCGACGACAGGGAGGCTTTCTTT	CASSRDDREAFF
TRBJ2-7	TRBV20-1	-	-	TGCAGTGCTATTAGTCCGGGTTCCGACTACGAGCAGTACTTC	CSAISPGSDYEQYF
TRBJ2-3	TRBV4-2	-	TRBD2	TGTGCCAGCAGACGGACTAGCGTGGCCACAGATACGCAGTATTTT	CASRRTSVATDTQYF
TRBJ2-1	TRBV27	-	-	TGTGCCAGCAGTCCAAACGCACGGACATACTCCTACAATGAGCAGTTCTTC	CASSPNARTYSYNEQFF
TRBJ1-1	TRBV20-1	few	-	TGCAGTGCTAGAGATTTCGTGGGGCCGCACACTGAAGCTTTCTTT	CSARDFVGPHTEAFF
TRBJ2-1	TRBV6-1	few	-	TGTGCCAGCAGTGAGGGGCTAGCGAGCTACAATGAGCAGTTCTTC	CASSEGLASYNEQFF
TRBJ2-3	TRBV30	few	-	TGTGCCTGGAGTGGGGACAGCACAGATACGCAGTATTTT	CAWSGDSTDTQYF
TRBJ1-1	TRBV7-9	medium-sized	-	TGTGCCAGCAGCTTAGCCGGCGGGAACACTGAAGCTTTCTTT	CASSLAGGNTEAFF
TRBJ2-5	TRBV24-1	few	-	TGTGCCACCAGCCGAGGGAGAACAAACCAAGAGACCCAGTACTTC	CATSRGRTNQETQYF
TRBJ2-5	TRBV12-3/TRBV12-4	-	-	TGTGCCAGCAGCTCACAGGGATGGGGAGAGACCCAGTACTTC	CASSSQGWGETQYF
TRBJ1-6	TRBV27	-	-	TGTGCCAGCAGTCCCGGACTGGGGAATTCACCCCTCCACTTT	CASSPGLGNSPLHF
TRBJ2-7	TRBV4-1	-	TRBD1	TGCGCCAGCAGCCAAGATGCAGGGGGCTACGAGCAGTACTTC	CASSQDAGGYEQYF
TRBJ1-1	TRBV7-3	-	-	TGTGCCAGTCGAGATCAGGACACTGAAGCTTTCTTT	CASRDQDTEAFF